The sequence of this T cell receptor beta chain was determined in a study of pediatric ulcerative colitis. With 0 bases removed from V and 0 bases from J, the gap between germline ends came to 21 bases. The CDR3 covers 20 residues. Only in-frame clones appear in the TCRdb table, and some are missing; sequencing was by immunoSEQ multiplex PCR. The sample shows about 32,000 clones, 82% of them seen only once. Sequencing input: blood. The sequence was collected from a boy aged 5 to 17 with severe ulcerative colitis. The chain employs TRBV23-1 and TRBJ2-4; maybe TRBD1 (6 bases). TRBV23-1 has ORF status, its function being uncertain. CDR3 nucleotides: TGCGCCAGCAGTCAATCGAGGACAGACCCCTCCGAAACAGCCAAAAACATTCAGTACTTC. Protein product: CASSQSRTDPSETAKNIQYF.